One sample yielded the 4 T cell receptor beta chains listed below, sequenced in a study of shared clonotypes between healthy human individuals. Some clones are missing from TCRdb's copy, which holds only in-frame ones; the method was immunoSEQ multiplex PCR. The data show 2 million to 2.5 million clones, approximately 94% seen once. The specimen was naive CD4+ T cells sorted from blood. Subset denoted: CD45RA+ positively selected. These receptors all come from a man younger than 35 in good health.

The chain carries TRBV15 and TRBJ2-2; D unresolved. The germline CDR1 and CDR2 sequences are LNHNV and YYDKDF (reference sequence). This CDR3 is 13 amino acids long. V was trimmed by 5 bases and J by 1 base, leaving 5 bases between them. The CDR3 region is CATSRRNTGELFF. The CDR3, as DNA: TGTGCCACCAGCCGGAGGAACACCGGGGAGCTGTTTTTT.

A remark on this clone: Other nucleotide sequences in the sample specify the same CDR3. V is TRBV30 and J is TRBJ2-7; weak D call: TRBD2 (6 bases). The V and J ends lost 5 bases and 2 bases respectively, with 7 bases between them. Germline CDR1 GTSNPN, CDR2 SVGIG (reference sequence). The CDR3 length is 11 residues. The CDR3 nucleotides read TGTGCCTGGGGAGGGGCCTACGAGCAGTACTTC. It translates to CAWGGAYEQYF.

V gene TRBV6-6 combines with J gene TRBJ2-1, with D possibly matching TRBD2 (5 bases). The germline V gene encodes CDR1 MNHNY and CDR2 SVGAGI (reference sequence). V shed 5 bases and J shed 8 bases, with 16 bases lying between them. The CDR3 totals 14 residues. In nucleotides, the CDR3 is TGTGCCAGCAGTACCGGACTCCGTCCGGATGAGCAGTTCTTC. This sequence encodes CASSTGLRPDEQFF.

As regards this clone: Additional DNA sequences in this sample encode the identical CDR3. The chain is built from TRBV7-9 and TRBJ2-2, with D tentatively TRBD2 (6 bases). V dropped 0 bases and J dropped 1 base, with 6 bases sitting between them. The length of the CDR3 is 15 residues. Germline values: CDR1 SEHNR, CDR2 FQNEAQ (reference sequence). As DNA, the CDR3 is TGTGCCAGCAGCTTAGCGGGAGGGAACACCGGGGAGCTGTTTTTT. Encoded protein: CASSLAGGNTGELFF.